This TCR beta chain was profiled in a study of cytomegalovirus exposure and HLA in healthy donors. Overall study findings and caveats: Cytomegalovirus association was assigned to about 150 TCR beta chains. Accurate predictions that matched the HLA-A and HLA-B alleles of most subjects were reportedly made from TCR beta sequences. TCR beta V- and J-gene trimming was later associated with a missense DCLRE1C variant.

Note on this clone: Its antigen is not identified.

The germline V gene encodes CDR1 MDHEN and CDR2 SYDVKM. This CDR3 contains 15 residues. V trimming: 2 bases; J trimming: 4 bases; junction bases outside the gene matches: 7. The PCR employed 60 Vbeta primers together with 13 Jbeta primers. The assay was immunoSEQ multiplex PCR, and TCRdb's table has in-frame clones only and misses some. The sample includes 150,000 to 200,000 clones, around four fifths seen only once; the top ten take about 1.7%. V is TRBV28 and J is TRBJ1-2, with 7 bases identical to TRBD1. Sequenced input: PBMCs. The clonotype originates from a man aged 35 to 55 in good health and CMV-seropositive. The DNA for the CDR3 is TGTGCCAGCAGTTTACGACAGGGTTTAGTCTATGGCTACACCTTC. Residues: CASSLRQGLVYGYTF.